Listed below are T cell receptor beta chains from one sample, sequenced in a study of blood T cell repertoires in COVID-19. The table came from immunoSEQ multiplex PCR; TCRdb's copy has only in-frame clones and leaves some out. This table has approximately 250,000 clones, approximately 86% appearing once. Sequenced input: peripheral blood. The receptors were sampled from a man aged 35 to 55 with active or convalescent COVID-19. CDR3s include the opening cysteine and the closing phenylalanine or tryptophan. A D gene is named only where the DNA matches it firmly. For some rows the clone size is stated as once, few or many, or as a class when expanded; others skip it.

j_call,v_call,d_call,clone_size,cdr3_aa
TRBJ1-1,TRBV4-2,NA,NA,CASSQDQGTTEAFF
TRBJ1-1,TRBV6-5,NA,NA,CASSTTGVLESFF
TRBJ1-4,TRBV29-1,TRBD1,NA,CSVSQGAKLFF
TRBJ1-2,TRBV18,TRBD1,NA,CASSPETGNYGYTF
TRBJ2-1,TRBV27,NA,NA,CASRKLIQGGPTNEQFF
TRBJ1-4,TRBV28,TRBD1,NA,CASSSNPGQGFNEKLFF
TRBJ2-1,TRBV7-3,NA,NA,CASSLKGGTESEQFF
TRBJ1-2,TRBV28,NA,NA,CASSLDAAQYSGYTF
TRBJ2-1,TRBV7-2,NA,NA,CASSFGQGEYNEQFF
TRBJ2-5,TRBV19,NA,NA,CASSIRDSEPQYF
TRBJ2-3,TRBV7-9,NA,NA,CASSRTERTDTQYF
TRBJ2-5,TRBV9,NA,NA,CASSDSPWGNQETQYF
TRBJ2-2,TRBV7-9,TRBD1,NA,CASSQAAGTGGTGELFF
TRBJ2-7,TRBV5-6,TRBD2,NA,CASSPGLVIGEQYF
TRBJ1-6,TRBV7-2,TRBD1,NA,CASSLDWTGRLHF
TRBJ2-2,TRBV5-5,TRBD2,NA,CASSSTLIAGNTGELFF
TRBJ2-1,TRBV29-1,NA,NA,CSTRRGGGNEQFF
TRBJ2-7,TRBV5-1,NA,NA,CASSLGPGISSYEQYF
TRBJ1-5,TRBV6-1,NA,NA,CASTPSGAEQPQHF
TRBJ1-1,TRBV29-1,NA,NA,CSVTQALRGEAFF
TRBJ1-2,TRBV4-1,TRBD1,NA,CASSPPPRQGNYGYTF
TRBJ2-6,TRBV5-4,NA,NA,CASSLSGRTGANVLTF
TRBJ2-5,TRBV24-1,TRBD2,NA,CATSDELAGGRETQYF
TRBJ2-1,TRBV4-1,TRBD2,once,CASSQEWSSGTDEQFF
TRBJ1-4,TRBV6-6,NA,NA,CASSRATNEKLFF
TRBJ1-1,TRBV15,NA,NA,CATSRRQVNTEAFF
TRBJ2-3,TRBV5-4,TRBD2,NA,CASSRDGVTGRAVDTQYF
TRBJ1-1,TRBV5-1,NA,NA,CASSLSRRSAEAFF
TRBJ1-5,TRBV6-5,NA,NA,CASALRAGDQPQHF
TRBJ1-2,TRBV2,TRBD1,NA,CASRGGTGALWDGYTF
TRBJ1-2,TRBV2,NA,NA,CASSDMGAGGYTF
TRBJ2-7,TRBV4-1,NA,NA,CASRTTRESYEQYF
TRBJ2-2,TRBV5-4,TRBD2,NA,CASSRRLAGVNTGELFF